This note documents a single T cell receptor (beta chain) sequence. The antigen is not known. This entry belongs to a study of CD8 T cell repertoires and HIV-1 epitope variants. Across the whole study: An uncultured baseline aliquot held 1M T cells.

With 6 bases removed from V and 2 bases from J, the gap between germline ends came to 16 bases. In germline, CDR1 is MNHEY, CDR2 SVGAGI. The CDR3 extends over 15 amino acids. Measured with immunoSEQ multiplex PCR; TCRdb has only the in-frame clones, and not every one. The data contain fewer than 4,500 clones, about 64% of them singletons. Study findings and constraints: Beta chains alone show antigen proliferation, not cytokine profile or function.

Sequencing was carried out using cultured CD8+ T cells derived from PBMCs. The V and J genes are TRBV6-5 and TRBJ2-5, with D possibly TRBD2 on 5 matching bases. This sequence was found in a male donor with HIV. DNA for the CDR3: TGTGCCAGCAGCTCCGCCGGGATAGATCAAGAGACCCAGTACTTC. The encoded protein is CASSSAGIDQETQYF.